This passage covers 14 T cell receptor beta chains from one sample sequenced in a study of early T cells in non-severe SARS-CoV-2 infection. TCRdb analysed the 5' RACE reads with MiXCR anew, one entry per CDR3 protein. The sample lists approximately 85,000 distinct CDR3 sequences, roughly an eighth seen once, with about 6% in the top ten. The sequenced material came from whole blood. These receptors were taken from an adult who was a healthcare worker with PCR-confirmed SARS-CoV-2 infection or an uninfected control (not recorded which).

This clonotype was observed at least ten times. The chain links TRBV20-1 to TRBJ2-1; TRBD1 might be the D (5 bases). CDR1 and CDR2 from the germline V gene are DFQATT and SNEGSKA (reference sequence). V gave up 6 bases and J gave up 8 bases, with 20 bases separating them. The length of the CDR3 is 14 residues. CDR3 coding DNA: TGCAGTGCCGACAGCAGGATCGTCAGCTATGAGCAGTTCTTC. Translated, it gives CSADSRIVSYEQFF.

J is TRBJ2-2 and V is TRBV11-3, with no clear D. Germline V gives CDR1 SGHNT, CDR2 YENEEA. The CDR3 runs 12 residues. Trimming removed 4 bases at V and 13 bases at J, with 13 bases between. The CDR3 DNA sequence: TGTGCCAGCAGCTCTGGGATAGGGCGGCTGTTTTTT. Protein: CASSSGIGRLFF.

This clonotype occurred many times. The CDR3 region has the DNA TGTGCCAGCAGTCGGACTAGCGGGAGGGTACGCAATGAGCAGTTCTTC. Its translation: CASSRTSGRVRNEQFF. This rearrangement joins TRBV12-3 or TRBV12-4 to TRBJ2-1, with TRBD2 identical over 15 bases. The trim removed 5 bases at V and 6 bases at J, leaving 5 bases unmatched. The CDR3 contains 16 residues.

The chain uses TRBV7-3 and TRBJ2-1; D call uncertain. V shed 5 bases and J shed 7 bases, with 12 bases lying between them. The CDR3 is made up of 13 amino acids. Germline V gene lookup returns CDR1 SGHTA and CDR2 FQGTGA. Written as DNA, the CDR3 is TGTGCCAGCAGCCCAGTCATCGGTAATGAGCAGTTCTTC. It specifies CASSPVIGNEQFF.

There are a few counts of this clonotype. The chain couples TRBV7-2 to TRBJ2-5; no reliable D call. V was shortened by 4 bases and J by 6 bases, with 6 bases between the two germline ends. The CDR3 has 11 residues. The V gene's germline CDR1 is SGHTA and CDR2 FQGNSA. The DNA for the CDR3 is TGTGCCAGCAGCTCGGCAAAGACCCAGTACTTC. It yields the protein CASSSAKTQYF.

At least ten counts were recorded for this clonotype. This chain uses TRBV6-5 with TRBJ2-7; no clear D. From germline, CDR1 is MNHEY and CDR2 SVGAGI. V was pared by 2 bases and J by 0 bases, with 20 bases between. This CDR3 region has 18 residues. The chain's CDR3 is CASSYPQPDTASSYEQYF. CDR3 in DNA: TGTGCCAGCAGTTACCCCCAACCTGACACAGCGAGCTCCTACGAGCAGTACTTC.

This clonotype was found a few times. The chain employs TRBV29-1 and TRBJ1-5; 11 bases fit TRBD1. J gave up 5 bases and V 4 bases, and 1 base lay outside the gene matches. CDR1 is SQVTM, CDR2 ANQGSEA, per germline. The CDR3 is made up of 13 amino acids. The CDR3 DNA follows: TGCAGCGTTGGGGGACAGGGGGATCAGCCCCAGCATTTT. This gives the protein CSVGGQGDQPQHF.

This rearrangement joins TRBV2 to TRBJ1-2; 9 bases agree with TRBD1. The J segment lost 5 bases and the V segment lost 11 bases, leaving 12 bases of the junction unmatched. CDR1 is SNHLY and CDR2 is FYNNEI in the germline V gene. The CDR3 has 14 residues. The CDR3 DNA is TGTGCCCTGCCGTTGGGGACAGGGATATATGGCTACACCTTC. Amino acid sequence: CALPLGTGIYGYTF.

This clonotype appeared a few times. This sequence joins TRBV27 and TRBJ2-1, with TRBD1 matching 11 bases. The CDR3 is made up of 16 amino acids. Trimming removed 8 bases from V and 4 bases from J; junction bases left unmatched: 10. In germline, CDR1 is MNHEY, CDR2 SMNVEV (reference sequence). Here the CDR3 DNA reads TGTGCCAGCGATTGGACAGGGGGCTTAGGGTACAATGAGCAGTTCTTC. Its protein is CASDWTGGLGYNEQFF.

This clonotype occurred a few times. The chain carries TRBV24-1 and TRBJ1-2; 9 positions agree with TRBD1. This CDR3 is built from 13 residues. Looked up from germline, CDR1 is KGHDR and CDR2 is SFDVKD. After removal of 3 bases from V and 5 bases from J, the junction contained 0 bases not matched to a gene. CDR3: CATSDGQGYGYTF. The CDR3 coding sequence is TGTGCCACCAGTGATGGACAGGGGTATGGCTACACCTTC.

This clonotype was picked up many times. V gene TRBV12-3 or TRBV12-4 combines with J gene TRBJ2-7; 7 nucleotides match TRBD1. CDR3 length: 14 amino acids. Trimming at V came to 9 bases and at J to 6 bases, leaving 14 bases not matched to a gene. CDR3 region: CASSIIDRVGEQYF. CDR3 coding DNA: TGTGCCAGTTCGATTATTGACAGGGTCGGCGAGCAGTACTTC.

There are a few counts of this clonotype. The chain employs TRBV20-1 and TRBJ2-5; D call uncertain. Germline V gene data show CDR1 as DFQATT and CDR2 as SNEGSKA (reference sequence). CDR3 length: 14 residues. Trimming took 0 bases from V and 4 from J, leaving 12 bases between them. This CDR3 reads CSARDRKGLETQYF. CDR3 sequence (DNA): TGCAGTGCTAGAGATCGAAAGGGTTTAGAGACCCAGTACTTC.

This clonotype was counted between two and nine times. The gene calls are TRBV7-2 and TRBJ2-3; TRBD2 aligns across 7 bases. Unmatched junction bases numbered 6, after V lost 0 bases and J lost 3 bases. This CDR3 comprises 16 residues. Germline V gene sequence: CDR1 SGHTA, CDR2 FQGNSA. This chain's CDR3 is CASSLAAGLLTDTQYF. The CDR3, as DNA: TGTGCCAGCAGCTTAGCAGCGGGACTTTTGACAGATACGCAGTATTTT. Combining the CDR3 with reference TRBV7-2 and TRBJ2-3 gives the whole variable domain GAGVSQSPSNKVTEKGKDVELRCDPISGHTALYWYRQSLGQGLEFLIYFQGNSAPDKSGLPSDRFSAERTGGSVSTLTIQRTQQEDSAVYLCASSLAAGLLTDTQYFGPGTRLTVL.

J is TRBJ1-1 and V is TRBV7-3; 7 bases are shared with TRBD1. The V gene end was trimmed by 6 bases and the J gene end by 1 base; junction bases not matched to a gene: 5. Germline values: CDR1 SGHTA, CDR2 FQGTGA. CDR3 size: 14 residues. The CDR3 sequence is CASSQDRTNTEAFF. CDR3 DNA: TGTGCCAGCAGTCAGGACAGGACGAACACTGAAGCTTTCTTT.